Below are 30 T cell receptor beta chains sequenced from a single sample in a study of blood T cell repertoires in COVID-19. Sequenced by immunoSEQ multiplex PCR; TCRdb stores in-frame clones only, minus some. This sample yields around 67,000 clones, of which about 81% are seen a single time; 9.2% belongs to the top ten. The sequenced sample consisted of peripheral blood. These receptors all come from a human donor in a cohort sampled during active COVID-19.

J is TRBJ1-2 and V is TRBV2; D gene uncertain. This CDR3 comprises 15 residues. Trimming took off 1 base at V and 2 bases at J, with 11 bases between the two ends. Per the germline V gene, CDR1 is SNHLY and CDR2 is FYNNEI. The CDR3 sequence is CASSEELAANYGYTF. The CDR3 DNA sequence: TGTGCCAGCAGTGAAGAATTGGCGGCGAACTATGGCTACACCTTC.

The chain joins TRBV7-9 to TRBJ2-7; 8 bases map to TRBD1. Germline CDR1 SEHNR, CDR2 FQNEAQ (reference sequence). Germline trimming cut 5 bases from V and 5 bases from J; bases unmatched to any gene: 8. The CDR3 runs to 14 residues. This CDR3 is CASSLDRDGDEQYF. CDR3 coding DNA: TGTGCCAGCAGCCTGGACAGGGATGGCGACGAGCAGTACTTC.

The V call is TRBV9, the J call TRBJ2-5; tentative D call: TRBD2 (5 bases). Germline lookup yields CDR1 SGDLS and CDR2 YYNGEE. The CDR3 covers 13 residues. V was cut by 5 bases and J by 2 bases, with 10 bases left in between. CDR3 bases: TGTGCCAGCAGGCCCTCGGGGCAAGAGACCCAGTACTTC. It encodes CASRPSGQETQYF.

The gene calls are TRBV21-1 and TRBJ2-7; TRBD2 is the table's D call, not checked against the DNA. TRBV21-1 constitutes a pseudogene. There are 17 residues in the CDR3. The CDR3 region is CASSLQRVFSCSYEQYF. CDR3 in DNA: TGTGCCAGCAGCCTCCAGAGGGTGTTTTCATGCTCCTACGAGCAGTACTTC.

The gene calls are TRBV18 and TRBJ1-6, with D tentatively TRBD1 (5 bases). Trimming left V 2 bases short and J 5 bases short, with 16 bases between. This CDR3 comprises 17 residues. Germline V lookup: CDR1 KGHSH, CDR2 LQKENI. The CDR3 reads CASSPAAPGGNNSPLHF. DNA for the CDR3: TGTGCCAGCTCACCAGCGGCGCCGGGGGGGAATAATTCACCCCTCCACTTT.

The V call is TRBV6-5, the J call TRBJ2-7, with 8 bases lining up with TRBD1. V shed 5 bases and J 2 bases; nucleotides not matched to a gene: 2. CDR1 is MNHEY and CDR2 is SVGAGI in the germline V gene. CDR3 length: 13 amino acids. The CDR3 coding sequence is TGTGCCAGCAGTCCGACAGGGGCCTACGAGCAGTACTTC. This translates into CASSPTGAYEQYF.

V usage is TRBV19 and J usage is TRBJ1-1; TRBD1 is a possible D gene (6 bases). The germline V and J ends were trimmed by 4 bases and 5 bases, with 17 bases remaining between them. Per the germline V gene, CDR1 is LNHDA and CDR2 is SQIVND (reference sequence). This CDR3 is 15 amino acids long. CDR3 residues: CASSKGVREWTEAFF. The CDR3, as DNA: TGTGCCAGTAGTAAGGGGGTCAGGGAGTGGACTGAAGCTTTCTTT. The full variable domain, its missing parts supplied by reference TRBV19 and TRBJ1-1, is DGGITQSPKYLFRKEGQNVTLSCEQNLNHDAMYWYRQDPGQGLRLIYYSQIVNDFQKGDIAEGYSVSREKKESFPLTVTSAQKNPTAFYLCASSKGVREWTEAFFGQGTRLTVV.

The chain employs TRBV21-1 and TRBJ2-7; the table's D call, TRBD2, has no DNA check behind it. TRBV21-1 is listed as a pseudogene. CDR3 size: 17 residues. The CDR3 DNA is TGTGCCAGCAGCAAAAATAGCGGGAGCGAGGGGCTCTACGAGCAGTACTTC. As protein: CASSKNSGSEGLYEQYF.

This chain connects TRBV24-1 to TRBJ2-1; 10 bases map to TRBD2. The CDR3 length is 16 residues. The trim removed 3 bases at V and 6 bases at J, leaving 7 bases unmatched. Germline assignment: CDR1 KGHDR and CDR2 SFDVKD. In DNA form, the CDR3 reads TGTGCCACCAGTGATGTCCGGACTAGCGGTGGCAATGAGCAGTTCTTC. This gives the protein CATSDVRTSGGNEQFF.

The chain employs TRBV27 and TRBJ2-7; a possible D gene is TRBD2 (6 bases). The CDR3 is 14 amino acids. Germline lookup yields CDR1 MNHEY and CDR2 SMNVEV (reference sequence). V lost 3 bases, J lost 0 bases, and 9 bases lay in between. CDR3 DNA: TGTGCCAGCAGTTTGGGACTGGCCTCCTACGAGCAGTACTTC. It yields the protein CASSLGLASYEQYF.

This chain uses TRBV28 with TRBJ2-1; D ambiguous. This CDR3 has 14 amino acids. Germline loops: CDR1 MDHEN, CDR2 SYDVKM. Deletions cut 2 bases from V and 0 bases from J, with 5 bases between. CDR3 DNA sequence: TGTGCCAGCAGTTTACTCGGCTCCTACAATGAGCAGTTCTTC. It is translated as CASSLLGSYNEQFF.

This clone was seen once. The chain couples TRBV27 to TRBJ2-7; D might be TRBD1 (6 bases). The CDR3 sequence is 15 residues long. The V gene lost 0 bases and the J gene lost 5 bases, with 14 bases spanning the gap. Looked up from germline, CDR1 is MNHEY and CDR2 is SMNVEV (reference sequence). The CDR3 nucleotides read TGTGCCAGCAGTTTATCCACCCGGGCAGGGGACGAGCAGTACTTC. Its protein product is CASSLSTRAGDEQYF.

This clone was observed a few times. The V gene is TRBV30, the J gene TRBJ2-3; 11 bases line up with TRBD2. With V trimmed by 8 bases and J by 4 bases, 11 bases remained unmatched. This CDR3 has 15 amino acids. Germline CDR1 and CDR2: GTSNPN and SVGIG (reference sequence). In nucleotides, the CDR3 is TGTGCCCGGGAAACTAGCGGGAGAAAATCAGATACGCAGTATTTT. Its protein is CARETSGRKSDTQYF.

The V call is TRBV28, the J call TRBJ2-5; 11 bases align to TRBD2. The germline gives CDR1 MDHEN, CDR2 SYDVKM. V lost 10 bases to trimming and J lost 3 bases; unmatched junction nucleotides: 10. There are 15 residues in the CDR3. CDR3 nucleotides: TGTGCCACCCGGGGGGGGACTAGCGGAGAAGAGACCCAGTACTTC. Amino acids: CATRGGTSGEETQYF. The full variable domain, its missing parts supplied by reference TRBV28 and TRBJ2-5, is DVKVTQSSRYLVKRTGEKVFLECVQDMDHENMFWYRQDPGLGLRLIYFSYDVKMKEKGDIPEGYSVSREKKERFSLILESASTNQTSMYLCATRGGTSGEETQYFGPGTRLLVL.

This clone was picked up a small number of times. The chain combines TRBV7-8 with TRBJ2-2; D is possibly TRBD1 (5 bases). This CDR3 comprises 15 residues. CDR1 SGHVS and CDR2 FQNEAQ come from the germline V gene. The V gene lost 5 bases and the J gene lost 6 bases, with 16 bases spanning the gap. The CDR3 DNA sequence: TGTGCCAGCAGCATTAGCCTAGACAGTCCCGGGGAGCTGTTTTTT. Its translation is CASSISLDSPGELFF.

The V call is TRBV6-1, the J call TRBJ2-3, with TRBD2 matching over 9 bases. Germline assignment: CDR1 MNHNS and CDR2 SASEGT. V lost 3 bases and J lost 1; bases outside the gene matches: 2. This CDR3 contains 15 residues. CDR3 coding DNA: TGTGCCAGCAGTGAGACTAGCGGTGGCACAGATACGCAGTATTTT. This sequence encodes CASSETSGGTDTQYF.

This chain joins TRBV7-9 and TRBJ2-7; 11 bases fit TRBD2. There are 15 residues in the CDR3. Trimming removed 3 bases from V and 6 bases from J; junction bases left unmatched: 7. Germline loops: CDR1 SEHNR, CDR2 FQNEAQ (reference sequence). The CDR3 loop reads CASSLEVSGRGEQYF. For the CDR3, the DNA is TGTGCCAGCAGCTTGGAGGTTAGCGGGAGGGGCGAGCAGTACTTC. Looking up the rest from reference TRBV7-9 and TRBJ2-7 gives the full variable domain: DTGVSQNPRHKITKRGQNVTFRCDPISEHNRLYWYRQTLGQGPEFLTYFQNEAQLEKSRLLSDRFSAERPKGSFSTLEIQRTEQGDSAMYLCASSLEVSGRGEQYFGPGTRLTVT.

The chain joins TRBV28 to TRBJ2-2; TRBD2 agrees at 8 bases. Germline V lookup: CDR1 MDHEN, CDR2 SYDVKM. Germline trimming cut 5 bases from V and 3 bases from J; bases unmatched to any gene: 8. There are 16 residues in the CDR3. This CDR3 is CASSPSGGGHTGELFF. Written as DNA, the CDR3 is TGTGCCAGCAGTCCCTCCGGCGGGGGGCACACCGGGGAGCTGTTTTTT. Looking up the rest from reference TRBV28 and TRBJ2-2 gives the full variable domain: DVKVTQSSRYLVKRTGEKVFLECVQDMDHENMFWYRQDPGLGLRLIYFSYDVKMKEKGDIPEGYSVSREKKERFSLILESASTNQTSMYLCASSPSGGGHTGELFFGEGSRLTVL.

This chain links TRBV6-1 with TRBJ2-5; TRBD1 matches at 10 bases. The CDR3 has 17 amino acids. After removal of 4 bases from V and 5 bases from J, the junction contained 13 bases not matched to a gene. The germline CDR1 and CDR2 sequences are MNHNS and SASEGT. The CDR3: CASSGFGTGAFSETQYF. In DNA form, the CDR3 reads TGTGCCAGCAGTGGGTTTGGGACAGGGGCATTTTCGGAGACCCAGTACTTC.

This chain links TRBV14 with TRBJ2-1; TRBD2 might be the D (7 bases). Trimming removed 4 bases at V and 4 bases at J, with 20 bases between. Germline CDR1 SGHDN, CDR2 FVKESK. The CDR3 has 17 residues. In nucleotides, the CDR3 is TGTGCCAGCAGCCCTAAAGGGGGGGAGCTCTCGTACAATGAGCAGTTCTTC. Translating gives CASSPKGGELSYNEQFF.

This clone was found a few times. The V call is TRBV29-1, the J call TRBJ2-2; D is unclear. The CDR3 extends over 11 amino acids. The V and J ends lost 4 bases and 7 bases respectively, with 7 bases between them. CDR1 SQVTM and CDR2 ANQGSEA come from the germline V gene. The CDR3 nucleotides are TGCAGCGTTGGACTCGGCGGGGAGCTGTTTTTT. Encoded protein: CSVGLGGELFF.

For this clone: One end of the junction is discordant with germline, which a read error may explain. The rearrangement links TRBV2 to TRBJ2-3, with TRBD1 as a possible D gene (6 bases). CDR1 SNHLY and CDR2 FYNNEI come from the germline V gene. The CDR3 runs to 12 residues. The DNA for the CDR3 is TGTGCCAGCACCCAAGGGGACACCCACTCTTCTTTT. Amino acid sequence: CASTQGDTHSSF.

The rearrangement uses TRBV24-1 and TRBJ1-1; TRBD1 might be the D (5 bases). The germline CDR1 and CDR2 sequences are KGHDR and SFDVKD. The CDR3 spans 15 residues. The V end was cut by 7 bases, the J end by 1 base, with 15 bases between. CDR3 region: CATRSAGASNTEAFF. CDR3 sequence (DNA): TGTGCCACCAGGTCGGCTGGGGCCTCGAACACTGAAGCTTTCTTT.

This clone came up a few times. The rearrangement joins TRBV11-2 to TRBJ2-1; 10 positions match TRBD2. The V segment lost 5 bases and the J segment 5 bases; nucleotides outside the gene matches: 9. This CDR3 comprises 16 residues. Germline assignment: CDR1 SGHAT and CDR2 FQNNGV. The CDR3 coding sequence is TGTGCCAGCAGCCCCCTGAGCGGGAGGGCCCACAATGAGCAGTTCTTC. Translating it yields CASSPLSGRAHNEQFF.

This clone has just a few counts. The chain recombines TRBV27 with TRBJ2-5; no clear D gene. The germline V and J ends were trimmed by 5 bases and 0 bases, with 16 bases remaining between them. The CDR3 runs to 16 residues. Germline V gives CDR1 MNHEY, CDR2 SMNVEV (reference sequence). The CDR3 reads CASSRVPSPYQETQYF. For the CDR3, the DNA is TGTGCCAGCAGTCGGGTTCCCTCCCCGTACCAAGAGACCCAGTACTTC.

The gene calls are TRBV15 and TRBJ2-1; possible D gene TRBD2, 5 bases. The germline gives CDR1 LNHNV, CDR2 YYDKDF (reference sequence). The ends were cut back, 2 bases at V and 8 bases at J, with 13 bases in the middle. The CDR3 is 14 amino acids. CDR3 sequence (DNA): TGTGCCACCAGCAGACCGCCGTCGAGGGATGAGCAGTTCTTC. It yields the protein CATSRPPSRDEQFF.

The CDR3 is CASSPTGVEAFF. The CDR3, as DNA: TGTGCCAGCTCACCTACAGGGGTAGAAGCTTTCTTT. V usage is TRBV18 and J usage is TRBJ1-1; 7 nucleotides agree with TRBD1. Germline CDR1 KGHSH, CDR2 LQKENI. After removal of 3 bases from V and 8 bases from J, the junction contained 3 bases not matched to a gene. The CDR3 is 12 amino acids.

This clone occurred a few times. The chain links TRBV20-1 to TRBJ1-2; 8 bases agree with TRBD1. This CDR3 has 11 residues. The V gene's germline CDR1 is DFQATT and CDR2 SNEGSKA (reference sequence). Trimming at V came to 5 bases and at J to 6 bases, leaving 2 bases not matched to a gene. The CDR3 loop is CSAWTGNGYTF. The CDR3 DNA reads as TGCAGTGCTTGGACAGGGAATGGCTACACCTTC.

The genes are TRBV4-2 and TRBJ2-1, with 7 bases fitting TRBD1. This CDR3 region has 15 residues. V shed 4 bases, J shed 4 bases, and the junction held 7 bases outside the gene matches. CDR1 is LGHNA and CDR2 is YNFKEQ in the germline V gene. CDR3 protein: CASSPAGTAYNEQFF. CDR3 coding DNA: TGTGCCAGCAGCCCGGCCGGGACAGCTTACAATGAGCAGTTCTTC.

V and J are TRBV3-1 (or the pseudogene TRBV3-2) and TRBJ1-4; the D gene is possibly TRBD1 (5 bases). Trimming removed 5 bases at V and 2 bases at J, with 18 bases between. Germline V gene data show CDR1 as LGHDT and CDR2 as YNNKEL (reference sequence). This CDR3 comprises 17 residues. CDR3 bases: TGTGCCAGCAGCAGCGGTAGAACGGGGGGGACTAATGAAAAACTGTTTTTT. As protein: CASSSGRTGGTNEKLFF.